This T cell receptor (beta chain) was retrieved from a study of cytomegalovirus exposure and HLA in healthy donors. Whole-study context: Among 150 million to 200 million T cells, an earlier analysis found roughly 110 million unique TCR beta sequences. Findings of the study overall: TCR beta sequences reportedly predicted most subjects' HLA-A and HLA-B alleles accurately. For TCR beta chains, V- and J-gene trimming was later linked to a missense DCLRE1C variant.

The PCR ran on 60 Vbeta and 13 Jbeta primers. Some clones are missing from TCRdb's copy, which holds only in-frame ones; the method was immunoSEQ multiplex PCR. The data show 100,000 to 150,000 clones, over 65% seen once. When sampled, the donors appeared nominally healthy, though they likely had unrecorded immune exposures. There are 14 residues in the CDR3. Losses at the gene ends were 2 bases for V and 7 bases for J; bases not matched to a gene: 6. Germline CDR1 reads MGHRA; CDR2 reads YSYEKL. This clone appeared a few times. No antigen is known for it. The gene calls are TRBV4-1 and TRBJ2-7; 9 bases are shared with TRBD1. The receptor was isolated from a man between 18 and 35 years old in good health and CMV-seropositive. The material sequenced was PBMCs. CDR3 region: CASSQLGTGSEQYF. CDR3 sequence (DNA): TGCGCCAGCAGCCAATTAGGGACAGGGAGTGAGCAGTACTTC.